Presented here are 17 T cell receptor beta chains from one specimen sequenced in a study of technical replicates of blood from a handful of donors. The assay was immunoSEQ multiplex PCR, and TCRdb's table has in-frame clones only and misses some. The table records nearly 95,000 clones, 95% to 97% of them present only once. The sequencing sample was made of T cells isolated from PBMCs. These receptors were collected from a human donor in good health.

The chain links TRBV5-5 to TRBJ2-7; 8 bases line up with TRBD1. CDR3 size: 15 residues. Unmatched junction bases numbered 8, after V lost 3 bases and J lost 3 bases. CDR1 and CDR2 (germline): SGHKS, YYEKEE (reference sequence). Here the CDR3 DNA reads TGTGCCAGCAGCTCGGACAGGGAACTCTTCTACGAGCAGTACTTC. It yields the protein CASSSDRELFYEQYF.

The V and J genes are TRBV19 and TRBJ1-5; D is possibly TRBD1 (6 bases). The CDR3 contains 15 residues. Germline V lookup: CDR1 LNHDA, CDR2 SQIVND (reference sequence). Trimming shortened V by 0 bases and J by 7 bases, and 13 bases separated the two germline ends. CDR3 amino acids: CASSIDNRVPQPQHF. The CDR3 DNA reads as TGTGCCAGTAGTATAGATAACAGGGTCCCGCAGCCCCAGCATTTT.

Only one count was recorded for this clone. The chain couples TRBV5-6 to TRBJ1-2; D call uncertain. The length of the CDR3 is 12 residues. The V gene's germline CDR1 is SGHDT and CDR2 YYEEEE. V was cut by 1 base and J by 6 bases, with 7 bases left in between. DNA of the CDR3: TGTGCCAGCAGCTTGTCTACCGATGGCTACACCTTC. Protein sequence: CASSLSTDGYTF.

The V call is TRBV10-2, the J call TRBJ2-5; 7 bases are a match to TRBD1. The last part of the DNA fits TRBJ2-7 better; the J call may be wrong. In germline, CDR1 is WSHSY, CDR2 SAAADI. The CDR3 is 14 amino acids. The CDR3 loop is CASGSRDRGLEQYF. The CDR3 nucleotides read TGCGCCAGCGGATCCCGGGACAGAGGCCTCGAGCAGTACTTC.

The chain recombines TRBV7-2 with TRBJ2-2, with TRBD2 as a possible D gene (5 bases). Deletions cut 3 bases from V and 2 bases from J, with 13 bases between. Germline loops: CDR1 SGHTA, CDR2 FQGNSA. The CDR3 spans 16 residues. The CDR3 coding sequence is TGTGCCAGCAGCTTCTTCGGCTGGACTAACACCGGGGAGCTGTTTTTT. Amino acids: CASSFFGWTNTGELFF.

The chain employs TRBV6-1 and TRBJ1-1, with a weak D call TRBD1 (5 bases). The CDR3 totals 12 residues. Trimming removed 6 bases from V and 8 bases from J, with 13 bases in between. Germline V CDR1 and CDR2: MNHNS, SASEGT. DNA of the CDR3: TGTGCCAGCAGGGGGACTGAGAGAGAAGCTTTCTTT. It codes for CASRGTEREAFF.

The J gene is TRBJ2-3, the V gene TRBV5-6, with a possible D match to TRBD2 (5 bases). The length of the CDR3 is 11 residues. V lost 4 bases and J 6 bases, leaving 6 bases between the germline ends. Germline lookup yields CDR1 SGHDT and CDR2 YYEEEE. In DNA, the CDR3 is TGTGCCAGCAGCCGAGGGGATACGCAGTATTTT. Protein sequence: CASSRGDTQYF.

The chain employs TRBV20-1 and TRBJ1-4; D call uncertain. Trimming stripped 7 bases from V and 5 bases from J, with 8 bases between. This CDR3 contains 11 residues. Germline CDR1 and CDR2: DFQATT and SNEGSKA (reference sequence). The CDR3 DNA is TGCAGTGGCAGGAGGAATGAAAAACTGTTTTTT. It is translated as CSGRRNEKLFF.

This clone has a single count. The genes are TRBV18 and TRBJ1-2, with D possibly TRBD1 on 5 matching bases. V was trimmed by 2 bases and J by 5 bases, leaving 6 bases between them. Looked up from germline, CDR1 is KGHSH and CDR2 is LQKENI. This CDR3 spans 12 amino acids. CDR3 DNA sequence: TGTGCCAGCTCACCAGGGGGGTATGGCTACACCTTC. Translating it yields CASSPGGYGYTF. Full variable domain (rest looked up from reference TRBV18 and TRBJ1-2): NAGVMQNPRHLVRRRGQEARLRCSPMKGHSHVYWYRQLPEEGLKFMVYLQKENIIDESGMPKERFSAEFPKEGPSILRIQQVVRGDSAAYFCASSPGGYGYTFGSGTRLTVV.

The rearrangement uses TRBV29-1 and TRBJ2-7; D gene uncertain. V was clipped by 0 bases and J by 4 bases, with 10 bases between them. CDR3 length: 13 amino acids. Germline V CDR1 and CDR2: SQVTM, ANQGSEA. This CDR3 is CSVEDNLGYEQYF. In nucleotides, the CDR3 is TGCAGCGTTGAAGATAATCTCGGGTACGAGCAGTACTTC.

J is TRBJ1-1 and V is TRBV5-5, with 10 positions matching TRBD1. The junction had 11 bases not matched to a gene; V was cut back by 2 bases and J by 4 bases. Germline-derived CDR1 and CDR2 are SGHKS and YYEKEE (reference sequence). This CDR3 has 17 amino acids. Here the CDR3 reads CASSFRDRGRRGTEAFF. DNA for the CDR3: TGTGCCAGCAGCTTCCGGGACAGGGGTCGTAGAGGCACTGAAGCTTTCTTT.

The chain recombines TRBV6-6 with TRBJ2-1; D unclear. The CDR3 extends over 11 amino acids. CDR1 and CDR2 from the germline V gene are MNHNY and SVGAGI (reference sequence). V was cut by 0 bases and J by 10 bases, with 4 bases left in between. In nucleotides, the CDR3 is TGTGCCAGCAGTTACTCGCGGGAGCAGTTCTTC. It encodes CASSYSREQFF.

J is TRBJ1-5 and V is TRBV29-1, with D possibly matching TRBD1 (6 bases). The CDR3 has 14 amino acids. The germline gives CDR1 SQVTM, CDR2 ANQGSEA. Trimming shortened V by 6 bases and J by 3 bases, and 15 bases separated the two germline ends. The CDR3 DNA reads as TGCAGCGTCAAGGTGGCAGGGGTCAATCAGCCCCAGCATTTT. Its translation: CSVKVAGVNQPQHF.

The chain employs TRBV18 and TRBJ1-1; 8 bases agree with TRBD1. V lost 4 bases, J lost 11 bases, and 12 bases stayed unmatched. The CDR3 runs 14 residues. The germline V gene encodes CDR1 KGHSH and CDR2 LQKENI. As DNA, the CDR3 is TGTGCCAGCTCACTCCCGGGCAGGGGGCTTGGGGCTTTCTTT. Its protein product is CASSLPGRGLGAFF.

This rearrangement joins TRBV5-1 to TRBJ2-7; 9 nucleotides match TRBD2. CDR1 SGHRS and CDR2 YFSETQ come from the germline V gene. This CDR3 is 16 amino acids long. J lost 0 bases, V lost 1 base, and 5 bases had no gene match. The CDR3 sequence is CASSLSAGGYSYEQYF. In nucleotides, the CDR3 is TGCGCCAGCAGCTTGTCAGCGGGAGGATACTCCTACGAGCAGTACTTC.

The rearrangement uses TRBV27 and TRBJ2-1; D is perhaps TRBD2 (6 bases). V lost 7 bases and J lost 2, with 21 bases in between. This CDR3 contains 17 residues. The germline V gene encodes CDR1 MNHEY and CDR2 SMNVEV (reference sequence). In nucleotides, the CDR3 is TGTGCCAGCACCCCGTCCATGGGGGACTCAGCCTACAATGAGCAGTTCTTC. Amino acid sequence: CASTPSMGDSAYNEQFF.

This clone was detected a few times. The chain is built from TRBV6-6 and TRBJ2-1; D perhaps matches TRBD2 (6 bases). CDR1 and CDR2 from the germline V gene are MNHNY and SVGAGI (reference sequence). Trimming shortened V by 5 bases and J by 1 base, and 9 bases separated the two germline ends. CDR3 length equals 14 residues. The CDR3 loop reads CASSVAESYNEQFF. In DNA form, the CDR3 reads TGTGCCAGCAGTGTAGCGGAGTCCTACAATGAGCAGTTCTTC.